The table lists the clone carrying this T cell receptor beta chain with a count of one. Antigen specificity is unknown. These data originate in a study of T cells in localized non-small cell lung cancer. Findings of the study overall: Tumor trailed uninvolved adjacent lung in T cell clonality, which peaked there. Among blood samples, higher T cell density accompanied longer overall survival.

The CDR3 covers 13 residues. Germline CDR1 reads MNHEY; CDR2 reads SMNVEV (reference sequence). V was pared by 4 bases and J by 6 bases, with 13 bases between. Sequencing used immunoSEQ multiplex PCR; TCRdb keeps in-frame clones, though not all of them. The table records 100,000 to 150,000 clones, about 90% of them present only once. Sequenced here: peripheral blood, sampled before any cancer treatment. The chain is built from TRBV27 and TRBJ2-7; tentatively, D is TRBD2 (5 bases). The TCR sequence derives from a female donor aged 60 or older with stage I lung adenocarcinoma. The DNA of the CDR3 is TGTGCCAGCAGTTCTTGGCCCGGAGGCGAGCAGTACTTC. Translation gives CASSSWPGGEQYF.